This is a list of T cell receptor beta chains from one sample in a study of cytomegalovirus exposure and HLA in healthy donors. Profiled with immunoSEQ multiplex PCR; TCRdb holds only in-frame clones, not every one. The profile shows approximately 150,000 clones, 86% of them singletons. The source material was PBMCs. These TCRs come from a man aged 18 to 29 in good health and CMV-seropositive. CDR3s include the opening cysteine and the closing phenylalanine or tryptophan. A D gene is named only where the DNA matches it firmly. A row's size may be missing; if present it is once, few, many or a size class.

TRBJ2-1	TRBV4-2	TRBD2	NA	TGTGCCAGCAGCCAGGGGGGGGGACCCTACAATGAGCAGTTCTTC	CASSQGGGPYNEQFF
TRBJ2-3	TRBV5-1	TRBD2	NA	TGCGCCAGCAGCACGGGGGGATGGGATACGCAGTATTTT	CASSTGGWDTQYF
TRBJ2-7	TRBV7-2	NA	NA	TGTGCCAGCAGCTCCCCCCCAGGGTCCGAGCAGTACTTC	CASSSPPGSEQYF
TRBJ2-3	TRBV9	NA	NA	TGTGCCAGCAGCGTAGGTGGGGGCCCTAGCACAGATACGCAGTATTTT	CASSVGGGPSTDTQYF
TRBJ2-1	TRBV5-6	TRBD2	NA	TGTGCCAGCAGCTTCCCTAGCGGGAGTTACAATGAGCAGTTCTTC	CASSFPSGSYNEQFF
TRBJ1-2	TRBV27	NA	NA	TGTGCCAGCAGTCCGGACAGAAATTCTCCCTATGGCTACACCTTC	CASSPDRNSPYGYTF
TRBJ2-3	TRBV7-6	NA	NA	TGTGCCAGCAGCCCCGGCTCTCGGGCAGATACGCAGTATTTT	CASSPGSRADTQYF
TRBJ1-4	TRBV27	TRBD1	once	TGTGCCAGCAGTCCCCTTGGGGCAGGGGGGATAGTCAATGAAAAACTGTTTTTT	CASSPLGAGGIVNEKLFF
TRBJ1-2	TRBV6-5	NA	NA	TGTGCCAGCAGTTACCAGGGGATGAGCTATGGCTACACCTTC	CASSYQGMSYGYTF
TRBJ2-5	TRBV7-6	NA	NA	TGTGCCAGCAGCTTCGGTCAAGAGACCCAGTACTTC	CASSFGQETQYF
TRBJ1-2	TRBV28	TRBD1	few	TGTGCCAGCAATCCCACAGGGGGCAACTATGGCTACACCTTC	CASNPTGGNYGYTF
TRBJ2-7	TRBV7-9	TRBD1	few	TGTGCCAGCAGCTCGGACAGGGCAAGCAACGAGCAGTACTTC	CASSSDRASNEQYF
TRBJ2-2	TRBV7-3	TRBD1	once	TGTGCCAGCAGTTCAAACCTCAGGGGGCCCGGGGAGCTGTTTTTT	CASSSNLRGPGELFF
TRBJ1-3	TRBV4-3	NA	NA	TGCGCCAGCAGCCAAGATTCCGCGAGCTCTGGAAACACCATATATTTT	CASSQDSASSGNTIYF
TRBJ2-1	TRBV2	NA	NA	TGTGCCAGCAGGGCTGACAGCCTACGCTACAATGAGCAGTTCTTC	CASRADSLRYNEQFF
TRBJ2-7	TRBV19	NA	NA	TGTGCCAGTAGTATATATCCACAGACGATCTACGAGCAGTACTTC	CASSIYPQTIYEQYF
TRBJ2-1	TRBV5-1	TRBD2	few	TGCGCCAGCAGCTCCGGGACTAGCGGGGGGCGGAGCTCCTACAATGAGCAGTTCTTC	CASSSGTSGGRSSYNEQFF
TRBJ1-2	TRBV30	TRBD1	NA	TGTGCCTGTAACTACGACCGGGACAGGGTTGGGGAGAACTATGGCTACACCTTC	CACNYDRDRVGENYGYTF
TRBJ1-2	TRBV5-1	NA	NA	TGCGCCAGCAGCTTGGGGGGGAGGTTAACCTACACCTTC	CASSLGGRLTYTF
TRBJ2-5	TRBV5-1	NA	NA	TGCGCCAGCAGCTCTCGGTCAAGCTACCAATCAGAGACCCAGTACTTC	CASSSRSSYQSETQYF
TRBJ2-2	TRBV7-2	TRBD2	NA	TGTGCCAGCAGCTTGGCGGGACTAGCGGGAGGGGCCGGGGAGCTGTTTTTT	CASSLAGLAGGAGELFF
TRBJ2-3	TRBV4-3	TRBD2	once	TGCGCCAGCAGCCCCAAAGGAGCGGGGGGGACAGATACGCAGTATTTT	CASSPKGAGGTDTQYF
TRBJ1-6	TRBV2	NA	many	TGTGCCAGCAGTACGACACAGGGACATAATTCACCCCTCCACTTT	CASSTTQGHNSPLHF
TRBJ1-5	TRBV6-6	NA	few	TGTGCCAGCAGTTACAGTTCGAGGACTCAGAATCAGCCCCAGCATTTT	CASSYSSRTQNQPQHF
TRBJ2-5	TRBV27	NA	NA	TGTGCCAGCCTCTCGGCGGGGACCCAGTACTTC	CASLSAGTQYF
TRBJ2-4	TRBV27	TRBD2	NA	TGTGCCAGCCGGGGGGGGCTGAACATTCAGTACTTC	CASRGGLNIQYF
TRBJ2-3	TRBV27	NA	NA	TGTGCCAGCAAGCAGGCTACTAGCACAGATACGCAGTATTTT	CASKQATSTDTQYF
TRBJ1-1	TRBV5-1	TRBD1	NA	TGCGCCAGCAGCTTGGGGAATACAGGGGTCCCCGCTGAAGCTTTCTTT	CASSLGNTGVPAEAFF
TRBJ2-1	TRBV6-1	NA	NA	TGTGCCAGCAGTGAATATCGACAGGGAGGAGAGCAGTTCTTC	CASSEYRQGGEQFF
TRBJ1-3	TRBV7-9	TRBD1	NA	TGTGCCAGCAGCTCCGGACAGGGAAGGAACCTAAACTCTGGAAACACCATATATTTT	CASSSGQGRNLNSGNTIYF
TRBJ1-3	TRBV18	NA	NA	TGTGCCAGCTCACCAGGGACGCCGGAGGGCGGAAACACCATATATTTT	CASSPGTPEGGNTIYF
TRBJ1-1	TRBV5-1	NA	NA	TGCGCCAGCAGGATTCAGGGTGAAACTGAAGCTTTCTTT	CASRIQGETEAFF
TRBJ2-7	TRBV4-1	TRBD2	NA	TGCGCCAGCAGCCAAGTTCCGGGACTAGCAATCTACGAGCAGTACTTC	CASSQVPGLAIYEQYF
TRBJ1-1	TRBV7-2	NA	NA	TGTGCCAGCAGCTCACAGAGAGAAGCTTTCTTT	CASSSQREAFF
TRBJ1-1	TRBV5-1	TRBD1	NA	TGCGCCAGCTCCCCCTCGGGACAGAGTACTATGAACACTGAAGCTTTCTTT	CASSPSGQSTMNTEAFF
TRBJ2-7	TRBV6-5	TRBD2	NA	TGTGCCAGCAGTCCCTTTCGGGGGGGCTACGAGCAGTACTTC	CASSPFRGGYEQYF
TRBJ2-1	TRBV4-2	NA	NA	TGTGCCAGCAGCCAGGGGGGGCCGACCGAGCAGTTCTTC	CASSQGGPTEQFF
TRBJ2-5	TRBV5-1	TRBD2	NA	TGCGCCAGCAGCCGCCGGGGGGGGGACGAGACCCAGTACTTC	CASSRRGGDETQYF
TRBJ2-5	TRBV29-1	TRBD2	NA	TGCAGCGTTGATAAGGTAGCGGGGGGCCAAGAGACCCAGTACTTC	CSVDKVAGGQETQYF
TRBJ2-7	TRBV25-1	TRBD2	NA	TGTGCCAGCAGAGAACTTCGGACGGGGGGCTTC	CASRELRTGGF
TRBJ2-7	TRBV5-1	TRBD2	NA	TGCGCCAGCAGCCCTCTAGCGGGCCGACCCTACGAGCAGTACTTC	CASSPLAGRPYEQYF
TRBJ1-3	TRBV7-6	NA	NA	TGTGCCAGCAGCTTAGGGGGCAGTGGAAACACCATATATTTT	CASSLGGSGNTIYF
TRBJ1-4	TRBV5-6	NA	NA	TGTGCCAGCAGCTTGGCCAGGGGCGGTAATGAAAAACTGTTTTTT	CASSLARGGNEKLFF
TRBJ1-2	TRBV5-8	NA	NA	TGTGCCAGCAGCTTAGAGGGACTGCCGGACGGCTACACCTTC	CASSLEGLPDGYTF
TRBJ2-7	TRBV5-4	NA	NA	TGTGCCAGCAGCTTGAAGGGGGTAAAGTACGAGCAGTACTTC	CASSLKGVKYEQYF
TRBJ2-3	TRBV4-3	NA	NA	TGCGCCAGCAGCATAGATTCCGTCGCGGTGGCTACGCAGTATTTT	CASSIDSVAVATQYF
TRBJ2-1	TRBV27	TRBD2	NA	TGTGCCAGCGGTAGCGGGGTGAACTACAATGAGCAGTTCTTC	CASGSGVNYNEQFF
TRBJ2-4	TRBV6-6	NA	NA	TGTGCCAGCAGTTACTCACGACTAGCCAAAAACATTCAGTACTTC	CASSYSRLAKNIQYF
TRBJ1-1	TRBV7-2	TRBD1	NA	TGTGCCAGCAGCCACGGTCCGGGACAGGGATCCTATGAAGCTTTCTTT	CASSHGPGQGSYEAFF